This T cell receptor (beta chain) was documented in a study of naive and memory T cell subsets. General study findings and limits: Especially in CD8 cells, naive repertoires contained a few larger clonotypes, possibly CD45RA-re-expressing memory cells. Over 85% of naive TCR sequences appeared only once, unlike memory subsets.

Both TRBC1 and TRBC2 were covered by a beta constant-region primer of two equimolar oligonucleotides. Ligated cDNA was amplified by four rounds of PCR with nested alpha and beta constant-region primers and SP2. TCRdb re-derived calls from the UMI-ligation and nested PCR reads in MiXCR, one entry per CDR3 protein. The table shows about 160,000 distinct CDR3 sequences, with 22% occurring only once. V gave up 6 bases and J gave up 2 bases; unmatched junction bases: 10. Looked up from germline, CDR1 is MDHEN and CDR2 is SYDVKM. This CDR3 comprises 15 residues. As regards this clonotype: Its antigen is as yet unknown.

The sequencing input was naive CD4+ T cells from blood. The TCR sequence derives from a human donor in good health. V and J are TRBV28 and TRBJ2-7, with 7 bases fitting TRBD1. The CDR3, as DNA: TGTGCCAGCAGAAGACAGGGAGCGAAACCCTACGAGCAGTACTTC. Protein product: CASRRQGAKPYEQYF.